What follows is one T cell receptor beta chain and its context. What it binds is not known. These data belong to a study of T cell repertoires in cytomegalovirus infection. About the research overall: Both CMV infection and a matching HLA type were indicated by public TCR beta signatures.

Whole-study results and caveats: Cumulative public TCR beta family frequency identified carriers of CMV plus the relevant HLA.

TCRdb re-derived calls from the reads in MiXCR, one entry per CDR3 protein. Altogether some 800,000 distinct CDR3 sequences are present, about 27% being singletons, with the ten largest covering roughly 13%. The ends lost 5 bases at V and 5 bases at J; junction bases unmatched: 8. CDR1 LNHDA and CDR2 SQIVND come from the germline V gene (reference sequence). The CDR3 is 14 amino acids. This receptor was identified in a human donor in good health (CMV status not recorded). Some clones in this sample may be carry-over from other donors' samples. The specimen comprised cultured CD8+ T cells from PBMCs, sampled from culture after CMV antigen stimulation. The chain uses TRBV19 and TRBJ2-7, with TRBD1 matching 8 bases. The CDR3 DNA is TGTGCCAGTAGTTCGGCGAGACAGGGGCACGAGCAGTACTTC. Protein product: CASSSARQGHEQYF.